The rows below give T cell receptor beta chains drawn from one sample of a study of CD8 T cells in ankylosing spondylitis. Each CDR3 protein gets one entry after TCRdb re-called the 5' RACE reads with MiXCR. Of about 220,000 distinct CDR3 sequences listed, about 7% were seen once; the top ten hold 12% to 15%. The sample consisted of blood, either unsorted or a sorted T cell fraction (not recorded which). Receptor source: a male donor with ankylosing spondylitis. Both conserved end residues are part of each CDR3. D genes are given only for firm matches. Some rows mark clone size as missing; the rest say once, few, many or name a class of expanded clone.

cdr3_aa: CASSVTGTGVYGYTF
cdr3_nt: TGTGCCAGCAGCGTTACCGGGACAGGGGTCTATGGCTACACCTTC
v_call: TRBV7-2
clone_size: many
d_call: TRBD1
j_call: TRBJ1-2

cdr3_aa: CASSRGTMSSYEQYF
cdr3_nt: TGTGCCAGCAGCCGCGGGACTATGAGCTCCTACGAGCAGTACTTC
v_call: TRBV9
clone_size: .
d_call: TRBD2
j_call: TRBJ2-7

cdr3_aa: CASSLWGDSGNTIYF
cdr3_nt: TGTGCCAGCAGCTTATGGGGGGACTCTGGAAACACCATATATTTT
v_call: TRBV11-2
clone_size: many
d_call: .
j_call: TRBJ1-3

cdr3_aa: CASSLPRGNTGELFF
cdr3_nt: TGTGCCAGCTCCCTTCCCAGGGGGAACACCGGGGAGCTGTTTTTT
v_call: TRBV6-1
clone_size: few
d_call: .
j_call: TRBJ2-2

cdr3_aa: CSARTERQALGEQYF
cdr3_nt: TGCAGTGCTAGGACGGAGAGACAGGCCCTCGGCGAGCAGTACTTC
v_call: TRBV20-1
clone_size: many
d_call: .
j_call: TRBJ2-7

cdr3_aa: CASSLLAGDAYEQYF
cdr3_nt: TGTGCCAGCAGTTTATTAGCGGGAGACGCCTACGAGCAGTACTTC
v_call: TRBV28
clone_size: many
d_call: TRBD2
j_call: TRBJ2-7

cdr3_aa: CSVVVFGGSSYNEQFF
cdr3_nt: TGCAGCGTTGTAGTATTTGGGGGTAGCTCCTACAATGAGCAGTTCTTC
v_call: TRBV29-1
clone_size: many
d_call: .
j_call: TRBJ2-1

cdr3_aa: CASSLRRTGAYIPTNTEAFF
cdr3_nt: TGTGCCAGCAGTTTAAGGAGAACAGGGGCCTACATACCTACCAACACTGAAGCTTTCTTT
v_call: TRBV27
clone_size: many
d_call: TRBD1
j_call: TRBJ1-1

cdr3_aa: CASSLGRPYEQYF
cdr3_nt: TGCGCCAGCAGCTTAGGCAGGCCCTACGAGCAGTACTTC
v_call: TRBV5-1
clone_size: .
d_call: .
j_call: TRBJ2-7

cdr3_aa: CASSHGPGTSGRGEQYF
cdr3_nt: TGCGCCAGCAGCCACGGTCCCGGGACTAGCGGGAGAGGGGAGCAGTACTTC
v_call: TRBV4-3
clone_size: few
d_call: TRBD2
j_call: TRBJ2-7

cdr3_aa: CASSLVGTGAQETQYF
cdr3_nt: TGTGCTAGCAGCTTAGTTGGGACAGGGGCCCAAGAGACCCAGTACTTC
v_call: TRBV7-7
clone_size: few
d_call: TRBD1
j_call: TRBJ2-5

cdr3_aa: CASSWLLGQETQYF
cdr3_nt: TGTGCCAGCAGCTGGCTACTGGGCCAAGAGACCCAGTACTTC
v_call: TRBV7-9
clone_size: many
d_call: .
j_call: TRBJ2-5

cdr3_aa: CASSQDRLLTQYF
cdr3_nt: TGCGCCAGCAGCCAAGATAGGTTGTTGACCCAGTACTTC
v_call: TRBV4-1
clone_size: many
d_call: .
j_call: TRBJ2-5

cdr3_aa: CASSLYGDTDTQYF
cdr3_nt: TGTGCCAGCAGTTTATACGGGGACACAGATACGCAGTATTTT
v_call: TRBV27
clone_size: many
d_call: .
j_call: TRBJ2-3

cdr3_aa: CASSSGQWETQYF
cdr3_nt: TGTGCCAGCAGCTCAGGACAGTGGGAGACCCAGTACTTC
v_call: TRBV7-9
clone_size: many
d_call: .
j_call: TRBJ2-5

cdr3_aa: CASSRGNRPSGAFF
cdr3_nt: TGTGCCAGTAGTCGGGGGAATCGACCGTCCGGGGCTTTCTTT
v_call: TRBV19
clone_size: many
d_call: .
j_call: TRBJ1-1

cdr3_aa: CSVEDNDPEQYF
cdr3_nt: TGCAGCGTTGAAGATAACGACCCGGAGCAGTACTTC
v_call: TRBV29-1
clone_size: .
d_call: .
j_call: TRBJ2-7

cdr3_aa: CSATGWTGELFF
cdr3_nt: TGCAGTGCTACGGGGTGGACCGGGGAGCTGTTTTTT
v_call: TRBV20-1
clone_size: many
d_call: .
j_call: TRBJ2-2

cdr3_aa: CSATRGGGNEQYF
cdr3_nt: TGCAGCGCCACCCGGGGGGGGGGCAACGAGCAGTACTTC
v_call: TRBV29-1
clone_size: many
d_call: TRBD2
j_call: TRBJ2-7

cdr3_aa: CASSLTHHDEQYF
cdr3_nt: TGTGCCAGCAGCCTAACACACCACGACGAGCAGTACTTC
v_call: TRBV4-2
clone_size: many
d_call: .
j_call: TRBJ2-7

cdr3_aa: CASTLVVGSSYEQYF
cdr3_nt: TGTGCCAGCACCCTGGTAGTGGGGTCTTCCTACGAGCAGTACTTC
v_call: TRBV6-2/TRBV6-3
clone_size: .
d_call: .
j_call: TRBJ2-7

cdr3_aa: CASSQEGRGTYEQYF
cdr3_nt: TGTGCCAGCAGCCAAGAGGGCAGGGGGACCTACGAGCAGTACTTC
v_call: TRBV4-2
clone_size: .
d_call: TRBD1
j_call: TRBJ2-7

cdr3_aa: CASSQEGEPQHF
cdr3_nt: TGTGCCAGCAGCCAAGAAGGTGAACCCCAGCATTTT
v_call: TRBV3-1
clone_size: many
d_call: .
j_call: TRBJ1-5

cdr3_aa: CATSSGRGYNEQFF
cdr3_nt: TGTGCCACCAGTAGCGGGAGAGGGTACAATGAGCAGTTCTTC
v_call: TRBV24-1
clone_size: many
d_call: TRBD2
j_call: TRBJ2-1